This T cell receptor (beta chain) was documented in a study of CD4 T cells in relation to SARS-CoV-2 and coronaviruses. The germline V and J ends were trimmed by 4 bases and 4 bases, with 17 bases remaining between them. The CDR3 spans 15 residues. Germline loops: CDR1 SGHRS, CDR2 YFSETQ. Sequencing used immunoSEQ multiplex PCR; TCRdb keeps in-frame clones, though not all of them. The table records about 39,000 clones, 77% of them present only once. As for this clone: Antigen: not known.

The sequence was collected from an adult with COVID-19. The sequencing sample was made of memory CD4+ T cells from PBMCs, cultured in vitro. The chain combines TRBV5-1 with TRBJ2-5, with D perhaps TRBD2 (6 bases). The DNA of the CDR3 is TGCGCCAGCAGCGGGCGAGACGGGAGAGGAGAGACCCAGTACTTC. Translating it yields CASSGRDGRGETQYF.